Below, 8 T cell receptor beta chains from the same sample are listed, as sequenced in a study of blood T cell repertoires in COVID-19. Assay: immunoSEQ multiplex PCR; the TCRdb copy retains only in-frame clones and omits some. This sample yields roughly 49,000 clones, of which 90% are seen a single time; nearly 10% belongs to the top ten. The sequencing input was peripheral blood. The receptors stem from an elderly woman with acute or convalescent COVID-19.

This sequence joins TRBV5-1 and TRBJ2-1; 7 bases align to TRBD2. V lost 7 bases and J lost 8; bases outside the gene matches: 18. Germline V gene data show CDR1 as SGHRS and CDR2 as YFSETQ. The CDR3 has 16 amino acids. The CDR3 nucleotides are TGCGCCAGCCGATCATCCCCTAGCGGAGGGAACCATGAGCAGTTCTTC. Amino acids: CASRSSPSGGNHEQFF.

The CDR3, as DNA: TGCGCCAGCAGCCAAGTTGCCAGCGGGAGCCCAACGGTCGAGCAGTACTTC. This encodes CASSQVASGSPTVEQYF. The V and J genes are TRBV4-1 and TRBJ2-7, with 8 bases that match TRBD2. Germline loops: CDR1 MGHRA, CDR2 YSYEKL. The V segment lost 1 base and the J segment 6 bases; nucleotides outside the gene matches: 14. The CDR3 extends over 17 amino acids.

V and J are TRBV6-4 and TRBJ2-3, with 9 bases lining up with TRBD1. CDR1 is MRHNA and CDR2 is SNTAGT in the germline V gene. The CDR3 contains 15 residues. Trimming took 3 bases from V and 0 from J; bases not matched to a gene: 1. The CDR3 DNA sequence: TGTGCCAGCAGTGAGGGGACAGGGAGCACAGATACGCAGTATTTT. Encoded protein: CASSEGTGSTDTQYF.

Written as DNA, the CDR3 is TGTGCCATAGAAAGCGGGAACACCGGGGAGCTGTTTTTT. It encodes CAIESGNTGELFF. V gene TRBV7-9 combines with J gene TRBJ2-2, with D possibly being TRBD2 (5 bases). The CDR3 has 13 amino acids. V lost 10 bases and J 1 base, leaving 10 bases between the germline ends. Germline V gives CDR1 SEHNR, CDR2 FQNEAQ (reference sequence). The full variable domain, its missing parts supplied by reference TRBV7-9 and TRBJ2-2, is DTGVSQNPRHKITKRGQNVTFRCDPISEHNRLYWYRQTLGQGPEFLTYFQNEAQLEKSRLLSDRFSAERPKGSFSTLEIQRTEQGDSAMYLCAIESGNTGELFFGEGSRLTVL.

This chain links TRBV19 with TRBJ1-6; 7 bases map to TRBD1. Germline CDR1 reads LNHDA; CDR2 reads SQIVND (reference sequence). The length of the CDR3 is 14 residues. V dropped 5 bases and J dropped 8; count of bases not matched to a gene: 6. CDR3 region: CASSADRTYSPLHF. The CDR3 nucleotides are TGTGCCAGTAGTGCGGACAGGACCTATTCACCCCTCCACTTT.

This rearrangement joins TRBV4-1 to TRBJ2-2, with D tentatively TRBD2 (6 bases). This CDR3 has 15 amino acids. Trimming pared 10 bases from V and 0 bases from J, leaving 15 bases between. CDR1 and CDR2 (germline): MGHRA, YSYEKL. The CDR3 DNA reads TGCGCCACCGCAGGAGGGCACCCGAACACCGGGGAGCTGTTTTTT. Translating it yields CATAGGHPNTGELFF.

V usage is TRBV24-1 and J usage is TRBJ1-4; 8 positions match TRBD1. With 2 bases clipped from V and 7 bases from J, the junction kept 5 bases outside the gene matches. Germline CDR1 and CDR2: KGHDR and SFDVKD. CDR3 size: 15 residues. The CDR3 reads CATSDSGQGTEKLFF. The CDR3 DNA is TGTGCCACCAGTGATTCTGGACAGGGAACTGAAAAACTGTTTTTT.

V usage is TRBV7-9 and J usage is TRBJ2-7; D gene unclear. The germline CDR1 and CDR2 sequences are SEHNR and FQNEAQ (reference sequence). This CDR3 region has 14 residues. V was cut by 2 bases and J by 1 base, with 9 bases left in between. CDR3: CASSLLSESYEQYF. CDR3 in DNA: TGTGCCAGCAGCTTATTGAGTGAATCCTACGAGCAGTACTTC.